This TCR beta chain was profiled in a study of T cells in Graves' hyperthyroidism and ophthalmopathy. Per the germline V gene, CDR1 is KGHDR and CDR2 is SFDVKD. This CDR3 region has 13 residues. Trimming took off 9 bases at V and 0 bases at J, with 9 bases between the two ends. TCR beta CDR3 regions were amplified from RNA. The TCR CDR3 was amplified in a first-round RT-PCR using the HTBI primer set. Each CDR3 protein is one row after TCRdb ran MiXCR on the multiplex PCR reads. Found here are roughly 660,000 distinct CDR3 sequences, about 18% of them singletons; the top ten hold around 16%. This clonotype was counted at least ten times. The study defined stable Graves' hyperthyroidism as no ophthalmopathy progression within 18 months. Exclusion of patients followed from uncontrolled infection, other autoimmune disease, pregnancy or lactation. Diagnosis relied on clinical symptoms, serum thyroxine and TRAb, thyroid ultrasound and orbital computed tomography.

The sequencing sample was made of blood. The rearrangement joins TRBV24-1 to TRBJ2-3; D is perhaps TRBD1 (5 bases). The receptor was derived from a man over 45 with Graves' hyperthyroidism. In DNA form, the CDR3 reads TGTGCCACCGGAAGGGGAAGCACAGATACGCAGTATTTT. Translating it yields CATGRGSTDTQYF.